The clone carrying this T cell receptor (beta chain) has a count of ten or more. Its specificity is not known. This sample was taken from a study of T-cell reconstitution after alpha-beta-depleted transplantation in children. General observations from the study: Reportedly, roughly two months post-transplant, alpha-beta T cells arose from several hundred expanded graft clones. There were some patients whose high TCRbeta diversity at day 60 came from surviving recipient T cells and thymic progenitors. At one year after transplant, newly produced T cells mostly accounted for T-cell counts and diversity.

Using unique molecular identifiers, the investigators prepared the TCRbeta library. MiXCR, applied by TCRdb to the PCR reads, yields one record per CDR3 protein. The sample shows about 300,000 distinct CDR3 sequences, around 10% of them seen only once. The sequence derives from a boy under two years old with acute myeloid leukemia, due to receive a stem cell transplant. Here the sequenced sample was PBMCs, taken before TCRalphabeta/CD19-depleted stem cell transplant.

CDR3 in amino acids: CASKYEGSTDTQYF. As DNA, the CDR3 is TGTGCCAGCAAGTACGAGGGTAGCACAGATACGCAGTATTTT. V is TRBV6-1 and J is TRBJ2-3, with a weak D call TRBD2 (5 bases). The CDR3 loop spans 14 amino acids. The germline CDR1 and CDR2 sequences are MNHNS and SASEGT. Between the trimmed V and J ends, which lost 7 bases and 0 bases, there was a span of 11 bases.